The clone carrying this T cell receptor beta chain was seen more than once but under ten times. What it binds is unknown. TCRdb analysed the 5' RACE reads with MiXCR anew, one entry per CDR3 protein. This sample has about 530,000 distinct CDR3 sequences, with 20% to 25% found just once. The data were taken from a study of identical twins. Study-wide points: Within monozygotic twins, out-of-frame TCR alpha sharing was underestimated by the models. Out-of-frame alpha sequences shared by twins showed excess low generation probability.

The CDR3 is made up of 16 amino acids. The V end lost 3 bases, the J end lost 4 bases, and 19 bases lay between the germline ends. Germline lookup yields CDR1 MNHEY and CDR2 SVGEGT. This same sample was also taken into another study, of yellow fever vaccine responses in identical twins.

This sequence joins TRBV6-2 or TRBV6-3 and TRBJ2-7; tentatively, D is TRBD1 (5 bases). The specimen was CD4+ T cells sorted from blood. This TCR was sampled from a woman aged 18-29 years in good health. CDR3 loop: CASSYEQEQLRYEQYF. CDR3 bases: TGTGCCAGCAGTTATGAACAGGAACAACTACGATACGAGCAGTACTTC.